This entry lists 21 T cell receptor beta chains sequenced from one sample in a study of blood T cell repertoires in COVID-19 (dated by TCRdb to 2019 to 2021). The method behind the library was the immunoSEQ multiplex PCR assay. The table comes from immuneACCESS by way of TCRdb, which keeps in-frame sequences with V and J called. Part of the clones is missing from these tables; in studies checked, under half for an unresolved V gene and the rest for unknown reasons. The sample table records some 150,000 clones; approximately 86% of these occur just once. The ten largest clones represent 2% to 3% of the sample. The sample comprised peripheral blood. Receptor source: a woman between 65 and 79 years old with acute or convalescent COVID-19.

The V and J genes are TRBV5-8 and TRBJ1-2, with a weak D call TRBD1 (6 bases). Germline lookup yields CDR1 SGHTS and CDR2 YDEGEE. V was cut by 1 base and J by 8 bases, with 12 bases left in between. The CDR3 extends over 13 amino acids. This CDR3 reads CASSLPGHSGYTF. CDR3 coding DNA: TGTGCCAGCAGCTTGCCGGGACATTCGGGCTACACCTTC. The full variable domain, in which reference TRBV5-8 and TRBJ1-2 provide the parts outside the CDR3, is EAGVTQSPTHLIKTRGQQATLRCSPISGHTSVYWYQQALGLGLQFLLWYDEGEERNRGNFPPRFSGRQFPNYSSELNVNALELEDSALYLCASSLPGHSGYTFGSGTRLTVV.

V gene TRBV11-3 combines with J gene TRBJ2-4, with TRBD2 matching 7 bases. The CDR3 is 13 residues long. Germline CDR1 SGHNT, CDR2 YENEEA. Unmatched junction bases numbered 5, after V lost 5 bases and J lost 7 bases. CDR3 protein: CASSPPGGNIQYF. The DNA for the CDR3 is TGTGCCAGCAGCCCCCCCGGGGGGAACATTCAGTACTTC. The full variable domain, completed using reference TRBV11-3 and TRBJ2-4, is EAGVVQSPRYKIIEKKQPVAFWCNPISGHNTLYWYLQNLGQGPELLIRYENEEAVDDSQLPKDRFSAERLKGVDSTLKIQPAELGDSAVYLCASSPPGGNIQYFGAGTRLSVL.

The chain uses TRBV7-8 and TRBJ1-6; 7 bases match TRBD1. Germline lookup yields CDR1 SGHVS and CDR2 FQNEAQ. CDR3 length: 16 amino acids. Trimming took 5 bases from V and 6 from J; bases not matched to a gene: 10. The CDR3 loop reads CASSARDSVGNSPLHF. CDR3 sequence (DNA): TGTGCCAGCAGCGCCCGGGACAGCGTTGGTAATTCACCCCTCCACTTT. The entire variable domain, with the rest obtained from reference TRBV7-8 and TRBJ1-6, is as follows: GAGVSQSPRYKVAKRGQDVALRCDPISGHVSLFWYQQALGQGPEFLTYFQNEAQLDKSGLPSDRFFAERPEGSVSTLKIQRTQQEDSAVYLCASSARDSVGNSPLHFGNGTRLTVT.

The rearrangement joins TRBV10-1 to TRBJ2-1, with TRBD2 matching 10 bases. Germline loops: CDR1 WNHNN, CDR2 SYGVQD (reference sequence). This CDR3 has 16 amino acids. Trimming removed 0 bases from V and 6 bases from J; junction bases left unmatched: 5. The CDR3 DNA follows: TGCGCCAGCAGTGAGTCGATAAGCGGGGGGGCCAATGAGCAGTTCTTC. Its translation: CASSESISGGANEQFF.

Comment on this clone: Compared with germline, one end of the junction differs, possibly owing to a read error. The rearrangement links TRBV7-7 to TRBJ2-2, with a tentative D call TRBD1 (6 bases). The CDR3 runs 17 residues. Germline assignment: CDR1 SSHAT and CDR2 FNYEAQ (reference sequence). CDR3 nucleotide sequence: TGTGCTAGCAGCCTATCTGACAGGTTCTCTTACACCGGGGAGCTGTTTTTT. The encoded protein is CASSLSDRFSYTGELFF.

The chain joins TRBV7-2 to TRBJ2-7; TRBD2 matches 10 bases. Germline loops: CDR1 SGHTA, CDR2 FQGNSA. The ends lost 2 bases at V and 3 bases at J; junction bases unmatched: 10. This CDR3 is built from 17 residues. CDR3 region: CASSLSASGGGGYEQYF. CDR3 in DNA: TGTGCCAGCAGCTTAAGCGCAAGCGGGGGGGGTGGCTACGAGCAGTACTTC.

This rearrangement joins TRBV19 to TRBJ1-2; TRBD1 is a possible D gene (6 bases). CDR1 and CDR2 from the germline V gene are LNHDA and SQIVND (reference sequence). V was pared by 5 bases and J by 0 bases, with 16 bases between. The CDR3 covers 16 residues. The CDR3 bases are TGTGCCAGTAGTTATTCTGGGCGGACAGCTAACTATGGCTACACCTTC. Its translation: CASSYSGRTANYGYTF.

The chain employs TRBV7-8 and TRBJ2-3; TRBD1 agrees at 9 bases. V trimming: 1 base; J trimming: 2 bases; junction bases outside the gene matches: 13. This CDR3 has 19 amino acids. The germline V gene has CDR1 SGHVS and CDR2 FQNEAQ. The CDR3 DNA follows: TGTGCCAGCAGCTTAGAAAGACACCCGGGACAGGGCTTCACAGATACGCAGTATTTT. Protein: CASSLERHPGQGFTDTQYF.

This sequence joins TRBV10-3 and TRBJ2-1; 8 bases are shared with TRBD2. J was trimmed by 6 bases and V by 8 bases; bases with no gene match: 6. The germline gives CDR1 ENHRY, CDR2 SYGVKD. The CDR3 sequence is 13 residues long. This CDR3 is CAIRTSSSNEQFF. Written as DNA, the CDR3 is TGTGCCATCCGGACTAGCTCTAGCAATGAGCAGTTCTTC.

V is TRBV14 and J is TRBJ1-5; TRBD1 might be the D (6 bases). The CDR3 loop spans 16 amino acids. The germline CDR1 and CDR2 sequences are SGHDN and FVKESK. V was shortened by 2 bases and J by 3 bases, with 14 bases between the two germline ends. CDR3 sequence reads: CASSQRQEWDNQPQHF. CDR3 in DNA: TGTGCCAGCAGCCAACGACAGGAGTGGGACAATCAGCCCCAGCATTTT.

The chain is built from TRBV6-5 and TRBJ1-6; D gene ambiguous. The CDR3 sequence is 13 residues long. Trimming cost V 11 bases and J 10 bases, with 18 bases left between them. The V gene's germline CDR1 is MNHEY and CDR2 SVGAGI. CDR3 nucleotide sequence: TGTGCCGCGGGCAGGTTGGCAAGGTCACCCCTCCACTTT. Translation: CAAGRLARSPLHF.

The chain links TRBV11-1 to TRBJ2-1; 10 bases align to TRBD2. Germline CDR1 and CDR2: SGHAT and FQDESV (reference sequence). Germline trimming cut 5 bases from V and 7 bases from J; bases unmatched to any gene: 5. The CDR3 runs 14 residues. The CDR3 bases are TGTGCCAGCAGCGCTAGCGGGGGTACGAATGAGCAGTTCTTC. This gives the protein CASSASGGTNEQFF.

V and J are TRBV30 and TRBJ1-3; D gene ambiguous. CDR3 length equals 11 residues. CDR1 is GTSNPN and CDR2 is SVGIG in the germline V gene (reference sequence). The V end was cut by 3 bases, the J end by 7 bases, with 7 bases between. The CDR3, as DNA: TGTGCCTGGAGGGGAGGGAACACCATATATTTT. Translated: CAWRGGNTIYF. The variable domain in full, with the rest retrieved from reference TRBV30 and TRBJ1-3, is SQTIHQWPATLVQPVGSPLSLECTVEGTSNPNLYWYRQAAGRGLQLLFYSVGIGQISSEVPQNLSASRPQDRQFILSSKKLLLSDSGFYLCAWRGGNTIYFGEGSWLTVV.

The chain carries TRBV6-6 and TRBJ2-1; D unclear. The CDR3 sequence is 15 residues long. V was trimmed by 6 bases and J by 7 bases, leaving 19 bases between them. CDR1 and CDR2 (germline): MNHNY, SVGAGI (reference sequence). The CDR3 DNA reads TGTGCCAGCAGCCACACTACGACCCCCTCGAATGAGCAGTTCTTC. This translates into CASSHTTTPSNEQFF.

The CDR3 DNA reads as TGCAGCGTTAAAGGACGGGGGGTGGTGAACACTGAAGCTTTCTTT. Protein: CSVKGRGVVNTEAFF. This rearrangement joins TRBV29-1 to TRBJ1-1; TRBD1 might be the D (5 bases). The V end was cut by 5 bases, the J end by 0 bases, with 16 bases between. The CDR3 runs to 15 residues. CDR1 is SQVTM, CDR2 ANQGSEA, per germline.

The V gene is TRBV12-3 or TRBV12-4, the J gene TRBJ1-1, with D perhaps TRBD1 (6 bases). V lost 7 bases, J lost 5 bases, and 14 bases lay in between. The CDR3 covers 13 residues. Here the CDR3 DNA reads TGTGCCAGCAAACTCCTCAGGGGAACTGAAGCTTTCTTT. This translates into CASKLLRGTEAFF.

The rearrangement links TRBV7-2 to TRBJ2-1, with TRBD1 matching 9 bases. V was pared by 0 bases and J by 7 bases, with 7 bases of the junction left unmatched. The germline V gene has CDR1 SGHTA and CDR2 FQGNSA. The CDR3 spans 16 residues. The CDR3: CASSLAPGQGGNEQFF. CDR3 bases: TGTGCCAGCAGCTTAGCCCCGGGACAGGGTGGTAATGAGCAGTTCTTC.

V and J are TRBV27 and TRBJ2-1; 8 nucleotides line up with TRBD2. This CDR3 spans 16 amino acids. Germline V lookup: CDR1 MNHEY, CDR2 SMNVEV (reference sequence). V lost 4 bases, J lost 0 bases, and 5 bases stayed unmatched. CDR3 sequence (DNA): TGTGCCAGCAGTTCCGGGGGGGCCTTCTCCTACAATGAGCAGTTCTTC. Translating it yields CASSSGGAFSYNEQFF.

The chain joins TRBV4-3 to TRBJ2-3; D gene unclear. V lost 0 bases, J lost 4 bases, and 11 bases lay in between. The length of the CDR3 is 15 residues. Germline CDR1 is LGHNA and CDR2 is YSLEER. In DNA, the CDR3 is TGCGCCAGCAGCCAAGAGATTAGCCGGGCAGATACGCAGTATTTT. It codes for CASSQEISRADTQYF.

V and J are TRBV4-1 and TRBJ1-6, with 9 bases fitting TRBD1. Per germline, CDR1 MGHRA and CDR2 YSYEKL. CDR3 size: 17 residues. V dropped 4 bases and J dropped 5; count of bases not matched to a gene: 9. The CDR3 here is CASSLTSTGGNNSPLHF. CDR3 nucleotides: TGCGCCAGCAGCCTAACCTCGACAGGGGGGAATAATTCACCCCTCCACTTT.

The rearrangement joins TRBV2 to TRBJ1-2, with 7 positions matching TRBD1. Germline loops: CDR1 SNHLY, CDR2 FYNNEI. This CDR3 has 17 residues. Trimming took 3 bases from V and 4 from J; bases not matched to a gene: 14. The CDR3 spells CASSEEIRGRRIYGYTF. The CDR3, as DNA: TGTGCCAGCAGTGAGGAAATTAGGGGGCGCCGGATCTATGGCTACACCTTC.